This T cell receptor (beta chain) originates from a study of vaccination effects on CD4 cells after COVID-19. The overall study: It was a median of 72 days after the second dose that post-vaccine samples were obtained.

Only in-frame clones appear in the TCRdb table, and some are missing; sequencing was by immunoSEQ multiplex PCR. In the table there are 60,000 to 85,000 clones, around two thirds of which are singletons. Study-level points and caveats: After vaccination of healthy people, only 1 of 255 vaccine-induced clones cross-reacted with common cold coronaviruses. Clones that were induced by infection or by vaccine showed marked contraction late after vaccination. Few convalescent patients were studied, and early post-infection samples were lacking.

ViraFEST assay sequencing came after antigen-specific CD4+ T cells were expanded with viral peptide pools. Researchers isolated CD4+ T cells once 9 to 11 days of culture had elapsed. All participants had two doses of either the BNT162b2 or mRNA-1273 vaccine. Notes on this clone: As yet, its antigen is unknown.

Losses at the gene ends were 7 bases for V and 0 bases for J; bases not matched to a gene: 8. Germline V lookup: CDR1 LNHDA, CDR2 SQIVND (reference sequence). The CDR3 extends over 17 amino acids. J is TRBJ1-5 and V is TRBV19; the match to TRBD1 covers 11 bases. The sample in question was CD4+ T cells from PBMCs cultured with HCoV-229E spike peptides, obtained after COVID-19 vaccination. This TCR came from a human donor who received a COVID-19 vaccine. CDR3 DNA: TGTGCCAGTAAAGTGGGACAGGGGGTTGATAGCAATCAGCCCCAGCATTTT. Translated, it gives CASKVGQGVDSNQPQHF. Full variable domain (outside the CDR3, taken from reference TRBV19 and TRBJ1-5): DGGITQSPKYLFRKEGQNVTLSCEQNLNHDAMYWYRQDPGQGLRLIYYSQIVNDFQKGDIAEGYSVSREKKESFPLTVTSAQKNPTAFYLCASKVGQGVDSNQPQHFGDGTRLSIL.